This entry lists 11 T cell receptor beta chains sequenced from one sample in a study of T cell changes during pregnancy in multiple sclerosis. Here immunoSEQ multiplex PCR was the method, and the copy in TCRdb shows in-frame clones only, minus some. The repertoire holds approximately 90,000 clones, with around 94% as singletons. The source was peripheral blood, collected in the third trimester of pregnancy. Receptors were obtained from a female donor with multiple sclerosis, enrolled in a pregnancy study.

The chain recombines TRBV6-6 with TRBJ1-2, with 7 bases identical to TRBD1. The CDR3 extends over 14 amino acids. V was clipped by 3 bases and J by 4 bases; unmatched bases: 5. From germline, CDR1 is MNHNY and CDR2 SVGAGI (reference sequence). CDR3 protein: CASSYEGAGYGYTF. The CDR3 nucleotides are TGTGCCAGCAGTTATGAGGGGGCGGGCTATGGCTACACCTTC.

The chain carries TRBV5-1 and TRBJ2-1; TRBD2 matches 10 bases. Germline CDR1 SGHRS, CDR2 YFSETQ. The CDR3 totals 20 residues. After removal of 3 bases from V and 7 bases from J, the junction contained 22 bases not matched to a gene. The CDR3 loop is CASSYRWLAGESGGSNEQFF. The CDR3 bases are TGCGCCAGCAGCTACCGGTGGCTAGCGGGAGAATCCGGGGGATCGAATGAGCAGTTCTTC.

The rearrangement joins TRBV14 to TRBJ1-1, with 8 bases fitting TRBD1. The CDR3 is 15 amino acids. V shed 3 bases and J 0 bases; nucleotides not matched to a gene: 3. Germline V gene lookup returns CDR1 SGHDN and CDR2 FVKESK. The CDR3 nucleotides are TGTGCCAGCAGCCAGCGGACAGGGATGAACACTGAAGCTTTCTTT. Protein sequence: CASSQRTGMNTEAFF.

The chain couples TRBV5-6 to TRBJ2-1, with 10 bases that match TRBD2. Germline assignment: CDR1 SGHDT and CDR2 YYEEEE. The CDR3 loop spans 15 amino acids. Germline trimming cut 0 bases from V and 6 bases from J; bases unmatched to any gene: 3. CDR3 bases: TGTGCCAGCAGCTTGGTGGCTAGCGGGAGCAATGAGCAGTTCTTC. Translated, it gives CASSLVASGSNEQFF.

The V and J genes are TRBV30 and TRBJ1-2; D is unresolved. The V gene lost 4 bases and the J gene lost 2 bases, with 8 bases spanning the gap. Germline assignment: CDR1 GTSNPN and CDR2 SVGIG (reference sequence). CDR3 length: 12 amino acids. The CDR3 bases are TGTGCCTGGACGGACTGGAACTATGGCTACACCTTC. This encodes CAWTDWNYGYTF.

This CDR3 reads CASSTAGVYEQYF. The CDR3 DNA is TGTGCCAGCAGCACTGCAGGGGTTTACGAGCAGTACTTC. The rearrangement uses TRBV7-8 and TRBJ2-7; D possibly corresponds to TRBD1 (6 bases). Germline CDR1 and CDR2: SGHVS and FQNEAQ. The CDR3 has 13 residues. The germline V and J ends were trimmed by 5 bases and 4 bases, with 12 bases remaining between them.

The chain couples TRBV28 to TRBJ1-5; D is possibly TRBD1 (5 bases). The germline CDR1 and CDR2 sequences are MDHEN and SYDVKM. V lost 2 bases, J lost 0 bases, and 8 bases lay in between. The CDR3 spans 15 residues. The CDR3 sequence: CASSLQGDSNQPQHF. The CDR3 coding sequence is TGTGCCAGCAGTTTACAGGGCGATAGCAATCAGCCCCAGCATTTT.

The chain employs TRBV5-1 and TRBJ2-5; 7 positions agree with TRBD1. Trimming cost V 3 bases and J 2 bases; bases outside gene matches: 7. Germline V CDR1 and CDR2: SGHRS, YFSETQ. The CDR3 length is 15 residues. CDR3 nucleotides: TGCGCCAGCAGCTATGGACAGGAGATACAAGAGACCCAGTACTTC. Residues: CASSYGQEIQETQYF.

J is TRBJ2-7 and V is TRBV5-4; TRBD2 might be the D (6 bases). The CDR3 has 14 amino acids. In germline, CDR1 is SGHNT, CDR2 YYREEE (reference sequence). The V gene lost 3 bases and the J gene lost 6 bases, with 16 bases spanning the gap. CDR3 bases: TGTGCCAGCAGCTCCGGGACTCAAGTCGGCGAGCAGTACTTC. Its translation is CASSSGTQVGEQYF.

Only one count was recorded for this clone. V is TRBV10-1 and J is TRBJ1-5, with 7 bases aligning to TRBD1. There are 14 residues in the CDR3. V lost 5 bases to trimming and J lost 3 bases; unmatched junction nucleotides: 4. Germline CDR1 and CDR2: WNHNN and SYGVQD (reference sequence). Here the CDR3 DNA reads TGCGCCAGCAGTACGACAGGGAACAATCAGCCCCAGCATTTT. Its protein is CASSTTGNNQPQHF.

The chain employs TRBV19 and TRBJ1-3; D is undetermined. The CDR3 runs 12 residues. Germline V lookup: CDR1 LNHDA, CDR2 SQIVND (reference sequence). The V and J ends lost 9 bases and 3 bases respectively, with 9 bases between them. The CDR3 protein is CASGGFGNTIYF. The CDR3 DNA follows: TGTGCCAGCGGAGGCTTTGGAAACACCATATATTTT.